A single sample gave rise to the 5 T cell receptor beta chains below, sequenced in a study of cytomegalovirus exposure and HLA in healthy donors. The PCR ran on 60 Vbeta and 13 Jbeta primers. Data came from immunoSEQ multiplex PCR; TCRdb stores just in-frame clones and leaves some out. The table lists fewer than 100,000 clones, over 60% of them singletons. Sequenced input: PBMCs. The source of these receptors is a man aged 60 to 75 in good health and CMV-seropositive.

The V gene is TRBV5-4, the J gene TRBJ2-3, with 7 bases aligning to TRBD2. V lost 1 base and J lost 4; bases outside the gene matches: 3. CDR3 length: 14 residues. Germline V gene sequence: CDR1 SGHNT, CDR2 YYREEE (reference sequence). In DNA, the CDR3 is TGTGCCAGCAGCTTGCGGGGGAGGGCAGATACGCAGTATTTT. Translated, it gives CASSLRGRADTQYF.

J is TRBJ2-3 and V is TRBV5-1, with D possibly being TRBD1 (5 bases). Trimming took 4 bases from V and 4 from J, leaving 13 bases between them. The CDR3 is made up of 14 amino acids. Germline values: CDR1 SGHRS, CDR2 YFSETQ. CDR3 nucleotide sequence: TGCGCCAGCAGCGACCGGGCAGGGTCAGATACGCAGTATTTT. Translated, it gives CASSDRAGSDTQYF.

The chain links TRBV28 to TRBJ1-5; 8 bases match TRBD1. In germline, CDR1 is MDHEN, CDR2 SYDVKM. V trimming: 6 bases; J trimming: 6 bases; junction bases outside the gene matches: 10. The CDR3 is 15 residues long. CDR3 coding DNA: TGTGCCAGCAGCGTCAGACAGGGGATGAGTCAGCCCCAGCATTTT. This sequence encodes CASSVRQGMSQPQHF.

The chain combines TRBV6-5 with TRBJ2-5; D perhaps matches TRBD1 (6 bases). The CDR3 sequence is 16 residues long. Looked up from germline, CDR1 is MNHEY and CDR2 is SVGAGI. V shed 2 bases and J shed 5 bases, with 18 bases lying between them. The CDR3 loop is CASSYGPGQSRETQYF. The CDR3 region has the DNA TGTGCCAGCAGTTACGGTCCCGGACAGTCGAGGGAGACCCAGTACTTC.

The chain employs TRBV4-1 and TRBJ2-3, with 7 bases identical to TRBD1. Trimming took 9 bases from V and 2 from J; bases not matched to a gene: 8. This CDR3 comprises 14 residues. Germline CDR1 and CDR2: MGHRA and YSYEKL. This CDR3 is CASTRDRLTDTQYF. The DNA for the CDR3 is TGCGCCAGTACCCGGGACAGACTCACAGATACGCAGTATTTT.